One T cell receptor (beta chain) is described in this entry. The record originates from a study of T cell changes during pregnancy in multiple sclerosis. Sequencing was performed with immunoSEQ multiplex PCR; in TCRdb, only in-frame clones are kept and a portion is missing. The profile covers around 42,000 clones, with roughly nine tenths appearing a single time and about 0.73% taken by the ten largest. Germline V CDR1 and CDR2: MNHNS, SASEGT. This CDR3 comprises 12 residues. V was clipped by 3 bases and J by 4 bases, with 6 bases between them. This clonotype was sampled from a female donor with multiple sclerosis, enrolled in a pregnancy study. This chain joins TRBV6-1 and TRBJ1-2, with no clear D. Sequencing used CD4+ T cells from peripheral blood mononuclear cells, obtained before pregnancy. For the CDR3, the DNA is TGTGCCAGCAGTGACCAGGTCTATGGCTACACCTTC. This sequence encodes CASSDQVYGYTF.